The present T cell receptor beta chain was sequenced within a study of cytomegalovirus exposure and HLA in healthy donors. Study-wide results and limits: In a later analysis, CMV-associated beta chains were mostly HLA-associated, it appeared. Some highly shared sequence variants likely arose as a pipeline artifact. Approximately 160 TCR beta chains were listed as cytomegalovirus-associated.

Germline V gene sequence: CDR1 MNHNS, CDR2 SASEGT. This CDR3 is 17 amino acids long. V shed 3 bases, J shed 1 base, and the junction held 6 bases outside the gene matches. The PCR employed 60 Vbeta primers together with 13 Jbeta primers. TCRdb's table, derived via immunoSEQ multiplex PCR, lists solely in-frame clones and lacks some. This sample has 170,000 or so clones, with around three quarters found just once. As concerns this clone: The antigen remains undetermined.

Material: PBMCs. The receptor was isolated from a man between 40 and 49 years old in good health and CMV-seronegative. The chain uses TRBV6-1 and TRBJ1-1, with 12 positions matching TRBD1. The CDR3 sequence: CASSDPGQGATNTEAFF. CDR3 in DNA: TGTGCCAGCAGTGATCCGGGACAGGGGGCGACGAACACTGAAGCTTTCTTT.